This T cell receptor beta chain was profiled in a study of blood T cell repertoires in COVID-19. Looking at the study overall: The samples span acute and convalescent COVID-19 from the United States, Italy and Spain.

Data came from immunoSEQ multiplex PCR; TCRdb stores just in-frame clones and leaves some out. The top ten hold roughly 9% of the sample, which has about 140,000 clones, 77% seen once. V lost 3 bases, J lost 4 bases, and 7 bases stayed unmatched. Per the germline V gene, CDR1 is SQVTM and CDR2 is ANQGSEA. The CDR3 has 15 residues. This clone came up a few times. The V gene is TRBV29-1, the J gene TRBJ2-1; 9 nucleotides line up with TRBD1. The TCR was taken from a woman aged 50 to 65 with active or convalescent COVID-19. The sample consisted of peripheral blood. The CDR3 DNA sequence: TGCAGCGTTGATGGACAGGGGATAGGATACAATGAGCAGTTCTTC. Translating it yields CSVDGQGIGYNEQFF.